This TCR beta chain was identified in a study of CD8+ T cells in alopecia areata. About the study: Treated patients received oral tofacitinib, 5 to 10 mg twice daily.

Treatment specified: oral pan-JAK inhibitor, 5-10 mg twice daily. Investigators sorted PBMCs to obtain both CD4+ and CD8+ T cells. The CDR3 runs to 12 residues. V lost 2 bases and J 11 bases, leaving 12 bases between the germline ends. The V gene's germline CDR1 is WNHNN and CDR2 SYGVQD (reference sequence). Sequencing templates came from extracted RNA that was reverse transcribed into cDNA. TCRdb's table, derived via immunoSEQ multiplex PCR, lists solely in-frame clones and lacks some. This sample has fewer than 250,000 clones; 35% to 45% occur once, and the top ten carry under 0.55%. The sequencing used CD4+ T cells sorted from blood, collected between weeks 30 and 35, from a patient treated with tofacitinib. The receptor comes from a human donor with alopecia areata. This rearrangement joins TRBV10-1 to TRBJ1-1; TRBD1 might be the D (5 bases). The CDR3 is CASSEREGRAFF. In DNA form, the CDR3 reads TGCGCCAGCAGTGAGAGGGAGGGGAGGGCTTTCTTT.